This T cell receptor (beta chain) was profiled in a study of shared clonotypes between healthy human individuals. As for the study in general: Each donor's CD8 memory used one plate, CD8 naive two, each CD4 subset three. General observations from the study: The represented genetic and exposure-history diversity was limited by the small number of donors.

The CDR3 consists of 16 residues. The J segment lost 7 bases and the V segment lost 2 bases, leaving 13 bases of the junction unmatched. The germline CDR1 and CDR2 sequences are MDHEN and SYDVKM. Donors comprised only Caucasian adults living in Nashville, Tennessee. Splitting the CD4+ cells yielded a CD45RA+ naive subset and a CD45RA-negative memory subset. On this clone itself: Its cognate antigen is unknown.

The data were produced by immunoSEQ multiplex PCR, yet TCRdb's version contains in-frame clones alone and is incomplete. Found here are over a million clones, 95% to 99% of them singletons; the top ten hold 0.4% to 0.55%. The sequencing input was naive CD4+ T cells sorted from blood. As to subset: CD45RA+ positively selected. The clonotype comes from a man aged 25-45 years in good health. This chain connects TRBV28 to TRBJ2-7, with 8 bases that match TRBD2. The CDR3 nucleotides are TGTGCCAGCAGTTTAAGAGTTAGCGGGGCTCCTTGGGAGCAGTACTTC. Encoded protein: CASSLRVSGAPWEQYF.